This T cell receptor beta chain comes out of a study of cytomegalovirus exposure and HLA in healthy donors. Study results and caveats: Later analysis associated a missense DCLRE1C variant with TCR beta V- and J-gene trimming. No immune exposure information besides CMV serostatus was available.

The CDR3 has 14 amino acids. The germline V gene encodes CDR1 SQVTM and CDR2 ANQGSEA. The V end lost 1 base, the J end lost 2 bases, and 10 bases lay between the germline ends. This clone was observed a single time. Its specificity is unknown. It was with 60 Vbeta and 13 Jbeta primers that the PCR ran. Authors' processing steps: Approximately 11 million of the roughly 80 million unique TCR beta chains counted in a later analysis were shared. The method was immunoSEQ multiplex PCR; TCRdb's version includes in-frame clones alone and lacks a portion of them. Clone size and V and J calls were adopted from that table, with D and trimming inferred from the DNA. The table shows about 160,000 clones, with around 84% occurring only once.

The sequence was obtained from a man aged 45-65 years in good health and CMV-seropositive. The chain has TRBV29-1 and TRBJ2-3, with D tentatively TRBD2 (7 bases). The sample taken for sequencing was PBMCs. CDR3 coding DNA: TGCAGCGTTGAAGGGGGGGGACACACAGATACGCAGTATTTT. Translated: CSVEGGGHTDTQYF.